One and the same sample provided the 11 T cell receptor beta chains below, sequenced in a study of tumor and adjacent non-tumor tissue in lung cancer. No cell sorting was done before RNA was extracted from the tissue. Three rounds of nested PCR, following a modified ARM-PCR protocol, produced the TCRbeta library. TCRdb re-analysed the multiplex PCR reads in MiXCR, keeping a single row per CDR3 protein. This table has about 82,000 distinct CDR3 sequences, under 85% appearing once. Sequenced: lung tumor tissue. The receptor source for this set is a woman aged 45-59 years with non-small cell lung cancer.

Notes on this clonotype: A much larger clone sits a single nucleotide away, making a read error possible. This chain uses TRBV28 with TRBJ2-1; D possibly uses TRBD1 or TRBD2 (5 bases each). This CDR3 spans 12 amino acids. CDR1 is MDHEN and CDR2 is SYDVKM in the germline V gene. With 5 bases removed from V and 8 bases from J, the gap between germline ends came to 10 bases. The CDR3, as DNA: TGTGCCAGCAGTGTGTGGGGGTATGAGCAGTTCTTC. Protein sequence: CASSVWGYEQFF.

Many counts were recorded for this clonotype. The gene calls are TRBV10-2 and TRBJ2-1; no definite D call. The CDR3 has 16 amino acids. V was shortened by 3 bases and J by 2 bases, with 14 bases between the two germline ends. Germline CDR1 WSHSY, CDR2 SAAADI. DNA of the CDR3: TGCGCCAGCAGTGATGGGAACGGGTACGCCTACAATGAGCAGTTCTTC. Protein sequence: CASSDGNGYAYNEQFF.

The chain carries TRBV6-5 and TRBJ1-1; D possibly corresponds to TRBD1 (5 bases). Germline values: CDR1 MNHEY, CDR2 SVGAGI. The CDR3 has 12 amino acids. The DNA for the CDR3 is TGTACCACCAGGGACGGGTACACTGAAGCTTTCTTT. This sequence encodes CTTRDGYTEAFF.

Concerning this clonotype itself: Its ends do not fully match the called genes, so a read error is possible. The genes are TRBV29-1 and TRBJ2-7; D is possibly TRBD1 or TRBD2 (5 bases each). Germline CDR1 SQVTM, CDR2 ANQGSEA. The length of the CDR3 is 15 residues. CDR3: CNVERSGTPVYEQQF. The CDR3 DNA sequence: TGCAACGTTGAACGATCGGGGACCCCCGTCTACGAGCAGCAATTC.

This clonotype turned up a few times. This rearrangement joins TRBV7-2 to TRBJ1-5; perhaps TRBD1 as D (5 bases). V was pared by 1 base and J by 1 base, with 8 bases between. Germline lookup yields CDR1 SGHTA and CDR2 FQGNSA. The length of the CDR3 is 15 residues. This CDR3 is CASSLGDPSNQPQHF. The CDR3 DNA sequence: TGTGCCAGCAGCTTAGGGGACCCAAGCAATCAGCCCCAGCATTTT.

This clonotype was recorded many times. The gene calls are TRBV28 and TRBJ2-1; the match to TRBD2 covers 12 bases. The CDR3 extends over 15 amino acids. The ends lost 8 bases at V and 8 bases at J; junction bases unmatched: 10. Germline V gene data show CDR1 as MDHEN and CDR2 as SYDVKM. The CDR3 DNA reads TGTGCCAGCGCCCCTCTAGCGGGAGGGCCCTATGAGCAGTTCTTC. Encoded protein: CASAPLAGGPYEQFF. The full variable domain, in which reference TRBV28 and TRBJ2-1 provide the parts outside the CDR3, is DVKVTQSSRYLVKRTGEKVFLECVQDMDHENMFWYRQDPGLGLRLIYFSYDVKMKEKGDIPEGYSVSREKKERFSLILESASTNQTSMYLCASAPLAGGPYEQFFGPGTRLTVL.

Worth noting for this clonotype: The junction departs from germline at one end; a sequencing error may be responsible. The chain is built from TRBV6-5 and TRBJ1-6; D gene ambiguous. The CDR3 runs 14 residues. Per germline, CDR1 MNHEY and CDR2 SVGAGI. CDR3 region: CASSYGGSSSLLHF. CDR3 sequence (DNA): TGTGCCAGTAGTTACGGAGGGTCGAGTTCACTCCTCCACTTT.

This clonotype was counted ten times or more. The chain combines TRBV19 with TRBJ2-3, with D maybe TRBD2 (6 bases). V was trimmed by 5 bases and J by 5 bases, leaving 20 bases between them. This CDR3 has 16 residues. The germline V gene has CDR1 LNHDA and CDR2 SQIVND (reference sequence). In DNA form, the CDR3 reads TGTGCCAGTAGTGCCTCCGGGACTCCGAATGAAGATACGCAGTATTTT. Its translation: CASSASGTPNEDTQYF.

Of note for this clonotype: This may stem from a read error, because a much larger clone lies one nucleotide away. The chain is built from TRBV11-2 and TRBJ2-1; D remains unclear. Germline-derived CDR1 and CDR2 are SGHAT and FQNNGV. The CDR3 contains 14 residues. The CDR3: CASSLYRLVSEKFF. The DNA of the CDR3 is TGTGCCAGCAGCTTATACCGGCTGGTTAGTGAGAAGTTCTTC.

Details on this clonotype: This likely comes from a read error, as the CDR3 has no conserved phenylalanine or tryptophan at its end. The chain links TRBV6-5 to TRBJ1-2; weak D call: TRBD1 (5 bases). The CDR3 extends over 13 amino acids. V dropped 5 bases and J dropped 9 bases, with 16 bases sitting between them. The germline V gene encodes CDR1 MNHEY and CDR2 SVGAGI. The CDR3 region has the DNA TGTGCCAGCAGTCGGGACGGAGGTATGAGCTACACCTTA. The encoded protein is CASSRDGGMSYTL.

Concerning this clonotype itself: The junction shows a germline mismatch at one end, possibly a read error. The genes are TRBV5-6 and TRBJ2-4, with 8 bases matching TRBD2. The germline gives CDR1 SGHDT, CDR2 YYEEEE. This CDR3 comprises 15 residues. In DNA, the CDR3 is TGTACCAGCACCACGACGGGACTAGTCAAAAACATTCAGTACTTT. This encodes CTSTTTGLVKNIQYF.